Listed below are T cell receptor beta chains from one sample, sequenced in a study of human T cells and chemical hapten exposure. A single record per CDR3 protein comes from TCRdb applying MiXCR to the RACE reads. The sample consists of some 330,000 distinct CDR3 sequences, around 5.5% of them appearing once. Here the sequenced sample was whole blood, taken in connection with sensitization to the hapten diphenylcyclopropenone (DPC). Every receptor here comes from a woman in her late teens or twenties with alopecia areata. Some clones in this sample may be carry-over from other donors' samples. CDR3s include the opening cysteine and the closing phenylalanine or tryptophan. D genes are given only for firm matches. Clone size appears in some rows only: once, few, many, or a class for an expanded clone.

d_call j_call cdr3_length v_call clone_size cdr3_nt cdr3_aa
NA TRBJ2-1 13 TRBV24-1 many TGTGCCACCAGAGGAGCCACAAACAATGAGCAGTTCTTC CATRGATNNEQFF
NA TRBJ2-3 16 TRBV24-1 few TGTGCCACCAGTGCGGGACTTCCCTGGCAAAGAGATACGCAGTATTTT CATSAGLPWQRDTQYF
NA TRBJ2-3 13 TRBV11-2 many TGTGCCAGCAGCCCCCCCAAGACAGATACGCAGTATTTT CASSPPKTDTQYF
NA TRBJ2-2 14 TRBV20-1 NA TGCAGTGCTGATAGCCGATGGAACACCGGGGAGCTGTTTTTT CSADSRWNTGELFF
NA TRBJ2-2 14 TRBV6-2/TRBV6-3 many TGTGCCAGCAAGGCAGGGGCGAGTGCCGGGGAGCTGTTTTTT CASKAGASAGELFF
TRBD1 TRBJ2-1 16 TRBV6-1 few TGTGCCAGCAGTCTTAAACCCGTACAGGGGGCATATGAGCAGTTCTTC CASSLKPVQGAYEQFF
TRBD1 TRBJ2-7 20 TRBV4-2 few TGTGCCAGCAGCCAACCCGGGGCCAGGGGGCCGGAGGGGCTCTCCTACGAGCAGTACTTC CASSQPGARGPEGLSYEQYF
TRBD2 TRBJ2-1 15 TRBV5-8 few TGTGCCAGCAGCTTGCAGCGGGGGGGCCTCAATGAGCAGTTCTTC CASSLQRGGLNEQFF
NA TRBJ2-1 15 TRBV11-2 many TGTGCCAGCAGCTTAGATCCCGAGATCTACAATGAGCAGTTCTTC CASSLDPEIYNEQFF
TRBD2 TRBJ2-5 15 TRBV28 few TGTGCCAGCAGTTTAAGGGCTAGCGGGGACCGGGTCCAGTACTTC CASSLRASGDRVQYF
TRBD1 TRBJ1-4 15 TRBV12-3/TRBV12-4 many TGTGCCAGCAGTTTTTACCAGGGGGATAATGAAAAACTGTTTTTT CASSFYQGDNEKLFF
NA TRBJ1-2 16 TRBV9 NA TGTGCCAGCAGCGTAGATTTGGGGACCAGAAGCTATGGCTACACCTTC CASSVDLGTRSYGYTF